This TCR beta chain was identified in a study of shared clonotypes between healthy human individuals (dated by TCRdb to 2020 to 2022). General notes on the study: Three men and two women, aged 18 to 49 years, made up the cohort. To increase sequencing depth and limit assay-specific biases, TCR repertoire library preparation and sequencing were carried out by different laboratories using diverse techniques. The study deeply sequenced blood TCR repertoires of five healthy adults to estimate repertoire size and the extent of clonotype sharing between individuals. Leukapheresis yielded between about 0.9 and 9 billion PBMCs per donor. For each donor, three plates each were used for CD4 naive and CD4 memory, two plates were used for CD8 naive, and one plate was used for CD8 memory.

CD8 naive samples consisted of CD45RO-negative cells that were positively selected for CCR7, yielding a CD45RA+CCR7+ population without TemRA cells. Donors were healthy HIV-negative adults with no recently reported acute infections or vaccinations. Every donor was a Caucasian adult living in Nashville, Tennessee, USA. Blood was obtained by leukapheresis, after which PBMCs were separated by Ficoll-Histopaque density gradient centrifugation and cryopreserved in liquid nitrogen vapor phase. Analytical flow cytometry was used to check the purity and quantity of each magnetically sorted T cell population. Genomic DNA was isolated from each sorted fraction and quantified by UV absorbance on a Nanodrop 2000c. Using the deep immunoSEQ assay, multiplex PCR amplified TCR CDR3 regions from genomic DNA. Genomic DNA extracted from each cell subset was distributed evenly over all wells of several immunoSEQ 96-well plates, and each plate served as one replicate. Each replicate PCR for sorted subsets received around 0.2 ug genomic DNA, equal to about 30,000 T cell genomes. Purified libraries were quantified with a Qubit 3.0 fluorometer, sized on a Bioanalyzer 2100, and re-quantified with the KAPA Library Quantification kit. Every immunoSEQ 96-well plate was sequenced on a dedicated single-read 150-cycle Illumina NextSeq 550 flow cell. In the source study's methods: The immunoSEQ output contained only junctional sequences without quality scores, so filtering could not match that applied to full-length reads. To assign V/J genes and CDR3, sequences were annotated against IMGT germline references using PyIR, a Python wrapper for IgBLAST v1.9. Reads with weak V/J assignments (E-value above 1e-6), missing CDR3, stop codons, out-of-frame junctions, or ambiguous translated residues were removed. V3J clonotypes were defined as sequences sharing an identical inferred V gene, J gene, and CDR3 amino acid sequence. Percentage overlap between repertoires was computed as shared unique clonotypes divided by the size of the smaller repertoire. Three approaches were used to assess repertoire richness: RTK rarefaction, the Chao1 estimator, and Recon v2.1 estimates of unobserved clonotypes. OLGA was used to compute generation probabilities for all TCRbeta clonotypes that the gDNA method yielded from a handful of donors. Here the immuneACCESS table is served through TCRdb, limited to in-frame sequences with V and J called. Missing clones are a known gap in these copies; in checked studies unresolved V genes cover under half, and the rest lacks a known reason. The DNA gave D and trimming, while V, J and clone size come from that table. Across this sample there are about 820,000 clones, with 80% to 95% seen only once. Of the sample, approximately 25% is held by the ten largest clones.

On this clone: Its antigen specificity is not known. Qualities for individual bases were not recorded, and no much larger clone is one base off.

Broad study findings and their caveats: Even with the large sequencing depth, rarefaction of the sorted-subset datasets indicated that sequencing was incomplete. Sampling was restricted to blood, and TCR repertoires in tissue are likely to differ from TCR repertoires in blood. When several donors were compared, the shared fraction of clonotypes was around 4.6% for naive CD4, about 4% for naive CD8, more than 2% for memory CD4, and about 0.36% for memory CD8. The small number of donors limited the genetic and exposure-history diversity represented. Compared with non-shared clonotypes, clonotypes shared by all four sorted-subset donors had higher generation probabilities. Naive subsets generally had larger estimated clonotype richness than memory subsets. Pairwise subsampling led to the expectation that sequencing depth would affect the degree of clonotype sharing among donors.

V is cut back by 1 base and J by 4 bases, with 13 bases in the junction unmatched. According to the germline V gene, CDR1 reads SGDLS and CDR2 reads YYNGEE. Inclusive of the bounding cysteine and phenylalanine, the CDR3 is 18 residues long. Here the CDR3 DNA is all that survives: 54 bases in frame from base 1. Sequenced input: naive CD8+ T cells sorted from blood. The sample's cell subset or site label, decoded: CD45RA+CCR7+. The sequence derives from a man aged 25-45 years in good health. Recombination connected TRBV9 to TRBJ2-2, with 7 bases in between that match TRBD1. The sequence in DNA is TGTGCCAGCAGCGTACCCATGACCGGGACAGAATTCACCGGGGAGCTGTTTTTT. The encoded protein is CASSVPMTGTEFTGELFF.